The sequence of this T cell receptor beta chain was determined in a study of Ad26.COV2.S vaccination and SARS-CoV-2 variants. Whole-study findings and limits: Post-vaccination spike-specific CD8+ and CD4+ T cell responses reportedly had substantial breadth. There was a possibility that the TCR breadth and depth analyses underestimated total T cell responses.

As regards this clone: The antigen remains undetermined.

The CDR3 runs 12 residues. The J segment lost 3 bases and the V segment lost 6 bases, leaving 1 base of the junction unmatched. Method: immunoSEQ multiplex PCR; TCRdb's copy keeps in-frame clones and lacks some. The data contain fewer than 400,000 clones, less than 90% of them singletons. Treatment specified: around 19 received Ad26.COV2.S at low or high dose, single or two shots; 5 received placebo; per-sample allocation not given. The investigators took samples on day 63 after the first vaccine or placebo injection. The chain combines TRBV12-3 or TRBV12-4 with TRBJ1-2; 7 bases fit TRBD1. Sequenced here: peripheral blood, sampled in a trial of Ad26.COV2.S vaccine versus placebo. The sequence was obtained from a person between 18 and 65 years old who received the Ad26.COV2.S COVID-19 vaccine or a placebo. The CDR3 DNA sequence: TGTGCCAGCAGCCAGGGGGACTATGGCTACACCTTC. Translated, it gives CASSQGDYGYTF.